This T cell receptor beta chain was recovered during a study of blood T cell repertoires in COVID-19. For the study at large: Sources were T cells, B-cell-depleted T cells, or PBMCs; the material itself was cDNA or gDNA.

The assay was immunoSEQ multiplex PCR, and TCRdb's table has in-frame clones only and misses some. The sample yields some 250,000 clones, 86% seen once. Trimming removed 1 base from V and 8 bases from J, with 21 bases in between. The CDR3 runs 18 residues. Per the germline V gene, CDR1 is SGHTA and CDR2 is FQGNSA. The specimen was peripheral blood. The chain has TRBV7-2 and TRBJ1-6; D is uncertain. The sequence was obtained from a woman in her 30s who had recovered from COVID-19. The CDR3 DNA is TGTGCCAGCAGCTTAGGGCGGATGGACTTACCTTCGGATTCACCCCTCCACTTT. Encoded protein: CASSLGRMDLPSDSPLHF.